This is a list of T cell receptor beta chains from one sample in a study of blood T cell repertoires in COVID-19. Method: immunoSEQ multiplex PCR; TCRdb's copy keeps in-frame clones and lacks some. The sample includes about 240,000 clones, 86% of them seen just once. Sequencing was done on a sample of peripheral blood. All receptors derive from a man in his sixties with acute or convalescent COVID-19. Each CDR3 is given with its conserved first and last residue. A D gene is named only where the DNA matches it firmly. Size is stated for part of the rows, as once, few or many counts, or as a class when the clone is expanded.

D: TRBD2; V: TRBV30; size: NA; J: TRBJ2-7; CDR3: CAWSVLADSYEQYF; DNA: TGTGCCTGGAGTGTACTAGCGGACTCCTACGAGCAGTACTTC
D: TRBD1; V: TRBV15; size: few; J: TRBJ1-1; CDR3: CATSRDPDRPNTEAFF; DNA: TGTGCCACCAGCAGAGACCCGGACAGGCCGAACACTGAAGCTTTCTTT
D: TRBD1; V: TRBV28; size: NA; J: TRBJ2-2; CDR3: CASSSGTGGKGELFF; DNA: TGTGCCAGCAGCTCCGGGACAGGGGGCAAGGGGGAGCTGTTTTTT
D: NA; V: TRBV5-4; size: NA; J: TRBJ2-6; CDR3: CASAPVRSGANVLTF; DNA: TGTGCCAGCGCTCCGGTTCGCTCTGGGGCCAACGTCCTGACTTTC
D: TRBD2; V: TRBV12-3/TRBV12-4; size: once; J: TRBJ2-7; CDR3: CASSFGLAGQQYF; DNA: TGTGCCAGCAGTTTCGGACTAGCGGGACAGCAGTACTTC
D: NA; V: TRBV7-2; size: NA; J: TRBJ2-7; CDR3: CASSPWGESSYEQYF; DNA: TGTGCCAGCAGCCCGTGGGGAGAGAGCTCCTACGAGCAGTACTTC
D: TRBD1; V: TRBV6-5; size: few; J: TRBJ1-1; CDR3: CASRRQGVTEAFF; DNA: TGTGCCAGCAGGCGACAGGGGGTCACTGAAGCTTTCTTT
D: NA; V: TRBV3-1/TRBV3-2; size: NA; J: TRBJ1-1; CDR3: CASSQDPLRAGEAFF; DNA: TGTGCCAGCAGCCAAGATCCCCTCCGGGCGGGAGAAGCTTTCTTT
D: NA; V: TRBV19; size: NA; J: TRBJ2-1; CDR3: CASSPLAPSYNEQFF; DNA: TGTGCCAGTAGCCCCCTAGCGCCCTCCTACAATGAGCAGTTCTTC
D: TRBD1; V: TRBV28; size: many; J: TRBJ2-5; CDR3: CASSVQGARETQYF; DNA: TGTGCCAGCAGCGTACAGGGGGCGCGTGAGACCCAGTACTTC
D: TRBD2; V: TRBV18; size: NA; J: TRBJ2-5; CDR3: CASSPLAGGPEETQYF; DNA: TGTGCCAGCTCACCTTTGGCGGGAGGGCCAGAAGAGACCCAGTACTTC
D: NA; V: TRBV19; size: NA; J: TRBJ1-1; CDR3: CASSTDFYVNTEAFF; DNA: TGTGCCAGTAGCACCGATTTCTACGTGAACACTGAAGCTTTCTTT
D: NA; V: TRBV4-3; size: NA; J: TRBJ1-5; CDR3: CASSRENYSNQPQHF; DNA: TGCGCCAGCAGCCGCGAGAATTATAGCAATCAGCCCCAGCATTTT
D: NA; V: TRBV28; size: NA; J: TRBJ2-6; CDR3: CASNGGSGANVLTF; DNA: TGTGCCAGCAACGGCGGCTCTGGGGCCAACGTCCTGACTTTC
D: NA; V: TRBV5-1; size: NA; J: TRBJ2-2; CDR3: CASSPGQTDTGELFF; DNA: TGCGCCAGCAGCCCGGGACAAACAGACACCGGGGAGCTGTTTTTT
D: NA; V: TRBV4-3; size: NA; J: TRBJ2-3; CDR3: CASSHLSSAQYF; DNA: TGCGCCAGCAGCCACCTATCGAGTGCGCAGTATTTT
D: NA; V: TRBV5-4; size: NA; J: TRBJ2-7; CDR3: CASSFMAAAYEQYF; DNA: TGTGCCAGCAGCTTTATGGCCGCAGCCTACGAGCAGTACTTC
D: NA; V: TRBV19; size: once; J: TRBJ2-7; CDR3: CASTRTPPSYEQYF; DNA: TGTGCCAGTACCAGGACACCTCCATCCTACGAGCAGTACTTC
D: NA; V: TRBV15; size: NA; J: TRBJ1-2; CDR3: CATSRDQTGPNYGYTF; DNA: TGTGCCACCAGCAGAGATCAAACAGGCCCTAACTATGGCTACACCTTC
D: NA; V: TRBV28; size: NA; J: TRBJ1-5; CDR3: CASSLDRNQPQHF; DNA: TGTGCCAGCAGTTTAGACAGAAATCAGCCCCAGCATTTT
D: TRBD2; V: TRBV9; size: NA; J: TRBJ2-1; CDR3: CASSVELAGWNEQFF; DNA: TGTGCCAGCAGCGTAGAACTAGCGGGGTGGAATGAGCAGTTCTTC
D: TRBD2; V: TRBV6-5; size: NA; J: TRBJ2-1; CDR3: CASTHGGARINEQFF; DNA: TGTGCCAGCACCCACGGGGGGGCGAGGATCAATGAGCAGTTCTTC
D: NA; V: TRBV18; size: NA; J: TRBJ1-3; CDR3: CASSPLDSRSGNTIYF; DNA: TGTGCCAGCTCACCGCTGGACAGCCGCTCTGGAAACACCATATATTTT
D: NA; V: TRBV7-2; size: NA; J: TRBJ2-3; CDR3: CASREGLRTDTQYF; DNA: TGTGCCAGCAGGGAGGGCCTTCGCACAGATACGCAGTATTTT
D: TRBD2; V: TRBV7-3; size: NA; J: TRBJ2-3; CDR3: CASSFMGTSGPDTQYF; DNA: TGTGCCAGCAGCTTCATGGGGACTAGCGGTCCAGATACGCAGTATTTT
D: NA; V: TRBV30; size: NA; J: TRBJ2-1; CDR3: CAWSLVTTQDEQFF; DNA: TGTGCCTGGAGCTTGGTAACCACTCAGGATGAGCAGTTCTTC
D: NA; V: TRBV3-1/TRBV3-2; size: NA; J: TRBJ2-6; CDR3: CASSDTNDRGGPGANVLTF; DNA: TGTGCCAGCAGCGACACCAACGACAGGGGAGGGCCTGGGGCCAACGTCCTGACTTTC
D: NA; V: TRBV29-1; size: NA; J: TRBJ1-3; CDR3: CSVATTGNTIYF; DNA: TGCAGCGTTGCTACCACGGGGAACACCATATATTTT
D: TRBD2; V: TRBV11-3; size: NA; J: TRBJ2-7; CDR3: CASITSGSPQYF; DNA: TGTGCCAGCATAACTAGCGGGAGTCCCCAGTACTTC
D: NA; V: TRBV27; size: NA; J: TRBJ2-2; CDR3: CASSFGGGLNTGELFF; DNA: TGTGCCAGCAGTTTTGGGGGAGGACTGAACACCGGGGAGCTGTTTTTT
D: NA; V: TRBV6-4; size: NA; J: TRBJ1-3; CDR3: CASTGSDSGNTIYF; DNA: TGTGCCAGCACCGGCAGCGACTCTGGAAACACCATATATTTT
D: TRBD1; V: TRBV28; size: NA; J: TRBJ1-1; CDR3: CASSGQGARWDPMNTEAFF; DNA: TGTGCCAGCTCGGGACAGGGGGCGCGATGGGATCCCATGAACACTGAAGCTTTCTTT
D: TRBD1; V: TRBV27; size: NA; J: TRBJ1-2; CDR3: CASSLLGTGGDGYTF; DNA: TGTGCCAGCAGTTTATTAGGGACAGGGGGGGATGGCTACACCTTC
D: TRBD1; V: TRBV27; size: NA; J: TRBJ1-2; CDR3: CASKPGQDNYGYTF; DNA: TGTGCCAGCAAACCGGGACAGGACAACTATGGCTACACCTTC
D: TRBD1; V: TRBV11-3; size: NA; J: TRBJ2-5; CDR3: CASSLPRDRGRETQYF; DNA: TGTGCCAGCAGCTTACCACGGGACAGGGGGCGAGAGACCCAGTACTTC
D: NA; V: TRBV27; size: NA; J: TRBJ2-1; CDR3: CASSLGSSYNEQFF; DNA: TGTGCCAGCAGTCTCGGGAGCTCCTACAATGAGCAGTTCTTC
D: TRBD2; V: TRBV9; size: NA; J: TRBJ2-7; CDR3: CASSPSSGGAYEQYF; DNA: TGTGCCAGCAGCCCATCTAGCGGGGGAGCCTACGAGCAGTACTTC
D: TRBD1; V: TRBV28; size: NA; J: TRBJ1-6; CDR3: CASRKQGWTPLHF; DNA: TGTGCCAGCCGAAAACAGGGGTGGACACCCCTCCACTTT
D: NA; V: TRBV18; size: NA; J: TRBJ2-7; CDR3: CASSPPSTPYEQYF; DNA: TGTGCCAGCTCACCACCATCAACACCCTACGAGCAGTACTTC
D: TRBD1; V: TRBV27; size: once; J: TRBJ1-1; CDR3: CASSQTGYGMNTEAFF; DNA: TGTGCCAGCAGTCAGACAGGGTACGGAATGAACACTGAAGCTTTCTTT
D: NA; V: TRBV14; size: NA; J: TRBJ1-2; CDR3: CASSQVNGGGYTF; DNA: TGTGCCAGCAGCCAAGTTAATGGGGGCGGCTACACCTTC
D: NA; V: TRBV7-9; size: NA; J: TRBJ2-7; CDR3: CASSTQTGSYEQYF; DNA: TGTGCCAGCAGCACCCAGACGGGGTCCTACGAGCAGTACTTC
D: NA; V: TRBV5-4; size: NA; J: TRBJ2-7; CDR3: CASSLGRSYEQYF; DNA: TGTGCCAGCAGCCTGGGCCGGTCCTACGAGCAGTACTTC
D: NA; V: TRBV25-1; size: NA; J: TRBJ1-2; CDR3: CASSEGGAGYTF; DNA: TGTGCCAGCAGTGAAGGGGGGGCCGGCTACACCTTC
D: NA; V: TRBV5-1; size: NA; J: TRBJ2-7; CDR3: CASFNNVPSYEQYF; DNA: TGCGCCAGCTTCAACAATGTCCCATCCTACGAGCAGTACTTC
D: NA; V: TRBV4-1; size: NA; J: TRBJ1-2; CDR3: CASSLWDWSYTF; DNA: TGCGCCAGCAGCCTCTGGGACTGGAGCTACACCTTC